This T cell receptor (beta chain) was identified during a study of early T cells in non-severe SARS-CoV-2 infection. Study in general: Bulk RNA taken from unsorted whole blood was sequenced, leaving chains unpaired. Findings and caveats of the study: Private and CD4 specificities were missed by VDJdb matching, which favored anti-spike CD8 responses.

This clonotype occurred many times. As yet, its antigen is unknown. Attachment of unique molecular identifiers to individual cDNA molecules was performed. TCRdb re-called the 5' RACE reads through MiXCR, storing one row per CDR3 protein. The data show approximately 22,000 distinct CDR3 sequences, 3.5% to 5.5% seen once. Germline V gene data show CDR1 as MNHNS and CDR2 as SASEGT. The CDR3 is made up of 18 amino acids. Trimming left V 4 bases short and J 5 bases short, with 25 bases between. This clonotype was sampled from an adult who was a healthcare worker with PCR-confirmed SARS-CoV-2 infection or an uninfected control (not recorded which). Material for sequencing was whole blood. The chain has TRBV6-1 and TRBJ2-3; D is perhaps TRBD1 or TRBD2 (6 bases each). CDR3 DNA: TGTGCCAGCAGTGGGGGGGCCCCGGGCATGTGGGGAGGAGATACGCAGTATTTT. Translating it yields CASSGGAPGMWGGDTQYF.